This T cell receptor beta chain was identified during a study of cytomegalovirus exposure and HLA in healthy donors. General study findings and limits: Follow-up analysis found HLA locus-dependent TCR association rates, highest for DRB1 and lowest for HLA-C. One variant, a missense change in DCLRE1C, was linked in a later analysis to TCR beta V- and J-gene trimming.

The study ran its PCR with 60 Vbeta and 13 Jbeta primers. Repertoires were generated with immunoSEQ multiplex PCR, while TCRdb's copy carries only in-frame clones and drops some. Its clone listing holds about 120,000 clones. As for this clone: Its cognate antigen is unknown.

Germline V gives CDR1 SQVTM, CDR2 ANQGSEA. CDR3 size: 13 residues. This rearrangement joins TRBV29-1 to TRBJ2-5, with TRBD1 matching 8 bases. The DNA matches TRBJ2-7 better at its end, which makes the J call doubtful. Sequenced material: PBMCs. The TCR comes from a man between 18 and 29 years old in good health and CMV-seronegative. CDR3: CSVSRQGWNEQYF. The CDR3 DNA reads TGCAGCGTTTCTAGACAGGGGTGGAACGAGCAGTACTTC.